The 25 T cell receptor beta chains given below trace back to one sample, sequenced in a study of cytomegalovirus exposure and HLA in healthy donors. Primers: 60 Vbeta forward and 13 Jbeta reverse. TCRdb keeps only in-frame clones here, not all; method: immunoSEQ multiplex PCR. Of about 120,000 clones in the sample, about 8.6% were seen once. The material sequenced was PBMCs. The receptors here all came from a woman aged 40 to 50 in good health and CMV-seropositive.

The rearrangement joins TRBV6-5 to TRBJ1-2; 9 positions match TRBD1. Trimming removed 2 bases from V and 6 bases from J; junction bases left unmatched: 4. CDR1 is MNHEY and CDR2 is SVGAGI in the germline V gene. CDR3 length: 14 residues. As DNA, the CDR3 is TGTGCCAGCAGTTACGGGGACAGGGATGATGGCTACACCTTC. As protein: CASSYGDRDDGYTF.

The J gene is TRBJ2-5, the V gene TRBV5-1; D gene uncertain. The DNA end is a closer match to TRBJ2-7, so the J assignment may be wrong. CDR1 and CDR2 from the germline V gene are SGHRS and YFSETQ. The CDR3 spans 11 residues. The CDR3 reads CASSPSSEQYF. CDR3 nucleotide sequence: TGCGCCAGCAGCCCTTCAAGCGAGCAGTACTTC.

This sequence joins TRBV19 and TRBJ2-3, with TRBD2 matching 9 bases. V lost 5 bases and J lost 8; bases outside the gene matches: 5. There are 13 residues in the CDR3. The germline gives CDR1 LNHDA, CDR2 SQIVND (reference sequence). CDR3 DNA sequence: TGTGCCAGTAGTTTGCGACTAGCGGCTACGCAGTATTTT. It encodes CASSLRLAATQYF. Based on the CDR3 plus reference TRBV19 and TRBJ2-3, the full variable domain is DGGITQSPKYLFRKEGQNVTLSCEQNLNHDAMYWYRQDPGQGLRLIYYSQIVNDFQKGDIAEGYSVSREKKESFPLTVTSAQKNPTAFYLCASSLRLAATQYFGPGTRLTVL.

This clone was picked up a small number of times. The V gene is TRBV19, the J gene TRBJ2-7; D gene ambiguous. V was clipped by 8 bases and J by 0 bases, with 14 bases between them. CDR3 length: 14 amino acids. CDR1 is LNHDA, CDR2 SQIVND, per germline (reference sequence). This CDR3 is CASSPRQVSYEQYF. The CDR3 nucleotides are TGTGCCAGTTCTCCTCGGCAGGTCTCCTACGAGCAGTACTTC.

The chain links TRBV5-6 to TRBJ2-7; TRBD1 matches 10 bases. CDR1 and CDR2 from the germline V gene are SGHDT and YYEEEE. The CDR3 totals 15 residues. Trimming took 0 bases from V and 7 from J; bases not matched to a gene: 7. CDR3 bases: TGTGCCAGCAGCTTGGTAGGGACAGGGGTCGAAGAGCAGTACTTC. Protein product: CASSLVGTGVEEQYF.

J is TRBJ1-5 and V is TRBV15, with D possibly TRBD1 on 5 matching bases. V dropped 6 bases and J dropped 1 base, with 19 bases sitting between them. Looked up from germline, CDR1 is LNHNV and CDR2 is YYDKDF (reference sequence). The CDR3 has 17 amino acids. The CDR3 loop is CATRGGDGGTSNQPQHF. For the CDR3, the DNA is TGTGCCACCAGGGGGGGAGACGGTGGGACGAGCAATCAGCCCCAGCATTTT.

To note about this clone: This CDR3 is also generated by other DNA sequences in the sample. This chain joins TRBV19 and TRBJ1-4, with 8 bases identical to TRBD1. V lost 3 bases to trimming and J lost 4 bases; unmatched junction nucleotides: 1. The CDR3 is 14 residues long. The germline gives CDR1 LNHDA, CDR2 SQIVND (reference sequence). CDR3 coding DNA: TGTGCCAGTAGTATCGGGACAGGTAATGAAAAACTGTTTTTT. Protein sequence: CASSIGTGNEKLFF.

This clone was found a few times. The chain links TRBV7-9 to TRBJ2-7; D perhaps matches TRBD1 (5 bases). V was pared by 1 base and J by 2 bases, with 12 bases between. This CDR3 is built from 15 residues. Germline V gene sequence: CDR1 SEHNR, CDR2 FQNEAQ (reference sequence). CDR3 amino acids: CASSLGAGMAYEQYF. The CDR3 DNA sequence: TGTGCCAGCAGCTTAGGAGCAGGGATGGCCTACGAGCAGTACTTC.

This clone was seen only a few times. This chain joins TRBV9 and TRBJ2-7; TRBD1 matches at 7 bases. Germline V gene sequence: CDR1 SGDLS, CDR2 YYNGEE. The ends lost 0 bases at V and 3 bases at J; junction bases unmatched: 3. CDR3 length: 14 residues. CDR3 residues: CASSVAGQIYEQYF. In DNA, the CDR3 is TGTGCCAGCAGCGTAGCGGGACAGATCTACGAGCAGTACTTC.

The table lists this clone with a few counts. The J gene is TRBJ1-1, the V gene TRBV6-5; tentatively, D is TRBD1 (6 bases). This CDR3 region has 14 residues. The germline V gene has CDR1 MNHEY and CDR2 SVGAGI. Between the trimmed V and J ends, which lost 7 bases and 3 bases, there was a span of 15 bases. The CDR3 protein is CASKKQGGYTEAFF. CDR3 DNA: TGTGCCAGCAAGAAACAGGGCGGGTACACTGAAGCTTTCTTT.

Of note for this clone: A junction end diverges from the germline sequence, so it may reflect a read error. The gene calls are TRBV7-8 and TRBJ2-1, with D perhaps matching TRBD2 (6 bases). Germline CDR1 SGHVS, CDR2 FQNEAQ. The CDR3 runs to 14 residues. The CDR3 region is CASGLGLGYNEQFF. The DNA of the CDR3 is TGTGCCAGCGGCTTGGGACTCGGGTACAATGAGCAGTTCTTC.

There are a few counts of this clone. The CDR3 nucleotides are TGCGCCAGCAGCTTGGGACCAGGCTCCTACGAGCAGTACTTC. This sequence encodes CASSLGPGSYEQYF. V gene TRBV5-1 combines with J gene TRBJ2-7; D not certain. V lost 0 bases and J lost 0, with 7 bases in between. This CDR3 spans 14 amino acids. CDR1 is SGHRS, CDR2 YFSETQ, per germline.

A word on this clone: The sample carries other DNA sequences with the same CDR3. The J gene is TRBJ1-1, the V gene TRBV2, with 9 bases matching TRBD1. The CDR3 is made up of 15 amino acids. Germline V lookup: CDR1 SNHLY, CDR2 FYNNEI. J gave up 4 bases and V 7 bases, and 10 bases lay outside the gene matches. The DNA of the CDR3 is TGTGCCAGCACTCGGGACAGGGTTGTGAGCACTGAAGCTTTCTTT. It is translated as CASTRDRVVSTEAFF.

The genes are TRBV6-5 and TRBJ1-2, with 7 bases aligning to TRBD1. The germline V gene encodes CDR1 MNHEY and CDR2 SVGAGI. CDR3 length: 14 residues. Unmatched junction bases numbered 13, after V lost 8 bases and J lost 7 bases. CDR3 sequence (DNA): TGTGCCAGCTGTAGACAGGGCGGTTTTGGTGGCTACACCTTC. Translating it yields CASCRQGGFGGYTF.

The chain employs TRBV11-2 and TRBJ1-4, with D hard to call. Trimming pared 1 base from V and 5 bases from J, leaving 8 bases between. This CDR3 comprises 14 residues. Looked up from germline, CDR1 is SGHAT and CDR2 is FQNNGV. The DNA of the CDR3 is TGTGCCAGCAGCTTAGGTAGCCCAAATGAAAAACTGTTTTTT. It specifies CASSLGSPNEKLFF.

V and J are TRBV28 and TRBJ1-1, with 7 bases aligning to TRBD1. The CDR3 is made up of 15 amino acids. V shed 1 base and J 1 base; nucleotides not matched to a gene: 3. The germline gives CDR1 MDHEN, CDR2 SYDVKM. Here the CDR3 reads CASSLLGTENTEAFF. The DNA for the CDR3 is TGTGCCAGCAGTTTATTGGGGACAGAGAACACTGAAGCTTTCTTT.

This clone has only a few counts. The CDR3 sequence: CASSPYLRQGTTPEAFF. CDR3 in DNA: TGTGCCAGCTCACCCTACCTACGACAGGGGACGACTCCTGAAGCTTTCTTT. J is TRBJ1-1 and V is TRBV18; 8 bases align to TRBD1. J was trimmed by 6 bases and V by 3 bases; bases with no gene match: 15. The CDR3 is 17 amino acids. Germline lookup yields CDR1 KGHSH and CDR2 LQKENI.

This clone was counted between two and nine times. The rearrangement links TRBV29-1 to TRBJ2-1, with D perhaps matching TRBD2 (5 bases). Germline-derived CDR1 and CDR2 are SQVTM and ANQGSEA. Trimming cost V 5 bases and J 4 bases, with 15 bases left between them. CDR3 size: 14 residues. The CDR3 sequence: CSVLGLQRYNEQFF. In nucleotides, the CDR3 is TGCAGCGTTCTAGGACTTCAGAGATACAATGAGCAGTTCTTC.

The chain has TRBV11-1 and TRBJ2-2; 8 bases are a match to TRBD1. Trimming at V came to 8 bases and at J to 6 bases, leaving 14 bases not matched to a gene. Per germline, CDR1 SGHAT and CDR2 FQDESV (reference sequence). The CDR3 loop spans 16 amino acids. The CDR3 DNA sequence: TGTGCCAGCGCCCGGACAGGGATGGGTTTCGCCGGGGAGCTGTTTTTT. Amino acid sequence: CASARTGMGFAGELFF.

This clone was found a few times. The chain links TRBV2 to TRBJ1-1, with D possibly TRBD1 on 6 matching bases. V was shortened by 6 bases and J by 5 bases, with 16 bases between the two germline ends. In germline, CDR1 is SNHLY, CDR2 FYNNEI. The CDR3 is made up of 14 amino acids. CDR3 protein: CASRVYYRETEAFF. Written as DNA, the CDR3 is TGTGCCAGCAGGGTCTATTACAGGGAAACTGAAGCTTTCTTT.

This rearrangement joins TRBV9 to TRBJ1-6; D is uncertain. The CDR3 totals 16 residues. V dropped 2 bases and J dropped 5 bases, with 14 bases sitting between them. CDR1 is SGDLS, CDR2 YYNGEE, per germline. CDR3: CASSVEGGAHNSPLHF. The CDR3 DNA is TGTGCCAGCAGCGTGGAGGGCGGAGCCCATAATTCACCCCTCCACTTT.

This clone turned up a few times. The rearrangement joins TRBV4-2 to TRBJ1-5; possible D gene TRBD1, 6 bases. Trimming stripped 1 base from V and 5 bases from J, with 15 bases between. Per the germline V gene, CDR1 is LGHNA and CDR2 is YNFKEQ. There are 16 residues in the CDR3. The CDR3 DNA follows: TGTGCCAGCAGCCAAGCAAGGACAGTGGCGTATCAGCCCCAGCATTTT. It encodes CASSQARTVAYQPQHF.

The V and J genes are TRBV5-1 and TRBJ1-1; tentatively, D is TRBD1 (5 bases). Trimming cost V 0 bases and J 11 bases, with 11 bases left between them. The CDR3 consists of 12 residues. In germline, CDR1 is SGHRS, CDR2 YFSETQ. The CDR3 DNA reads as TGCGCCAGCAGCTTGGTTGGAGGGGTGGCTTTCTTT. As protein: CASSLVGGVAFF.

This clone turned up a few times. The chain recombines TRBV5-1 with TRBJ2-7; 7 positions match TRBD1. The germline V gene has CDR1 SGHRS and CDR2 YFSETQ. The ends lost 3 bases at V and 1 base at J; junction bases unmatched: 4. The CDR3 totals 14 residues. The CDR3 DNA reads as TGCGCCAGCAGCTCCAGACAGGGATCCTACGAGCAGTACTTC. Translation: CASSSRQGSYEQYF.

J is TRBJ2-2 and V is TRBV11-2; possibly TRBD1 for D (5 bases). The CDR3 consists of 15 residues. The V end was cut by 1 base, the J end by 4 bases, with 10 bases between. Per germline, CDR1 SGHAT and CDR2 FQNNGV. The chain's CDR3 is CASSLGQKLTGELFF. The CDR3 region has the DNA TGTGCCAGCAGCTTAGGACAGAAACTCACCGGGGAGCTGTTTTTT.